The clone carrying this T cell receptor beta chain was detected only a few times. This entry is derived from a study of T cells after yellow fever vaccination. The CDR3 loop spans 12 amino acids. CDR1 is KGHDR and CDR2 is SFDVKD in the germline V gene. Losses at the gene ends were 7 bases for V and 7 bases for J; bases not matched to a gene: 1. Using its own MiXCR run on the 5' RACE reads, TCRdb lists one record per CDR3 protein. This sample has a few hundred thousand distinct CDR3 sequences; about a sixth occur once, and the top ten carry roughly 17%. The rearrangement links TRBV24-1 to TRBJ1-5; 9 bases fit TRBD1. The sequences come from PBMCs, collected 5 to 6 days after the first yellow fever vaccination. The sequence was obtained from a man between 18 and 29 years old who received the YFV17D yellow fever vaccine. CDR3 protein: CATSDRGQPQHF. The CDR3 nucleotides read TGTGCCACCAGCGACAGGGGGCAGCCCCAGCATTTT.